These T cell receptor beta chains were read from a single sample in a study of immune evolution from preneoplasia to lung adenocarcinoma. Produced via immunoSEQ multiplex PCR; TCRdb's table is partial and in-frame only. The data hold over 2,500 clones, with under 90% observed a single time. Specimen: FFPE invasive lung adenocarcinoma tissue. These receptor sequences come from a person aged 70 to 85 with invasive lung adenocarcinoma. The CDR3 runs from the conserved cysteine through the conserved F or W. The order of the fields is J gene, clone size, D gene, V gene, CDR3 protein, CDR3 DNA. The D gene is left open where the match is weak. Some rows mark clone size as missing; the rest say once, few, many or name a class of expanded clone.

J: TRBJ2-7
size: NA
D: NA
V: TRBV9
CDR3: CASSSLDGTYEQYF
DNA: TGTGCCAGCAGCTCCCTGGACGGGACCTACGAGCAGTACTTC

J: TRBJ2-7
size: NA
D: NA
V: TRBV21-1
CDR3: CARRTKSNF
DNA: TGTGCCAGACGGACTAAATCCAACTTC

J: TRBJ2-7
size: few
D: TRBD2
V: TRBV18
CDR3: CASSFYAGGPGEQYF
DNA: TGTGCCAGCTCTTTTTACGCGGGAGGGCCGGGGGAGCAGTACTTC

J: TRBJ2-5
size: NA
D: NA
V: TRBV6-5
CDR3: CASSLTWTKQETQYF
DNA: TGTGCCAGCAGTTTAACTTGGACGAAACAAGAGACCCAGTACTTC

J: TRBJ1-3
size: NA
D: TRBD1
V: TRBV6-1
CDR3: CASSGLTGGLGNTIYF
DNA: TGTGCCAGCAGTGGACTTACAGGGGGTTTAGGAAACACCATATATTTT

J: TRBJ1-2
size: NA
D: NA
V: TRBV20-1
CDR3: CSASLHHGYTF
DNA: TGCAGTGCTAGCCTACACCATGGCTACACCTTC

J: TRBJ2-3
size: NA
D: TRBD2
V: TRBV2
CDR3: CASRGTSGRDTQYF
DNA: TGTGCCAGCAGGGGAACTAGCGGCCGTGATACGCAGTATTTT

J: TRBJ2-7
size: NA
D: NA
V: TRBV29-1
CDR3: CSVSPGRNLWEQYF
DNA: TGCAGCGTCTCGCCCGGACGGAACTTGTGGGAGCAGTACTTC

J: TRBJ2-7
size: NA
D: TRBD1
V: TRBV28
CDR3: CASSSTGAQDYEQYF
DNA: TGTGCCAGCAGTTCGACAGGGGCGCAGGACTACGAGCAGTACTTC

J: TRBJ2-3
size: NA
D: TRBD1
V: TRBV18
CDR3: CASSAAGTGGSDTQYF
DNA: TGTGCCAGCTCAGCGGCCGGGACAGGGGGTTCTGATACGCAGTATTTT

J: TRBJ1-2
size: NA
D: NA
V: TRBV7-2
CDR3: CASSLEVTRGYTF
DNA: TGTGCCAGCAGCCTAGAAGTGACCAGGGGCTACACCTTC

J: TRBJ2-7
size: NA
D: NA
V: TRBV25-1
CDR3: CASGGAPYEQYF
DNA: TGTGCCAGCGGGGGTGCACCCTACGAGCAGTACTTC

J: TRBJ2-1
size: once
D: TRBD1
V: TRBV29-1
CDR3: CSADPGQGGNEQFF
DNA: TGCAGCGCCGACCCGGGACAGGGGGGCAATGAGCAGTTCTTC

J: TRBJ1-1
size: NA
D: TRBD1
V: TRBV7-9
CDR3: CASSLGQGASSHTEAFF
DNA: TGTGCCAGCAGCTTAGGGCAGGGGGCCTCGAGTCACACTGAAGCTTTCTTT

J: TRBJ2-7
size: NA
D: TRBD1
V: TRBV5-1
CDR3: CASSLGTGGGEQYF
DNA: TGCGCCAGCAGCTTGGGGACAGGGGGTGGTGAGCAGTACTTC

J: TRBJ1-2
size: NA
D: TRBD1
V: TRBV6-6
CDR3: CASSYLGQGPSGYTF
DNA: TGTGCCAGCAGTTACCTCGGACAGGGGCCCTCCGGCTACACCTTC

J: TRBJ1-2
size: NA
D: NA
V: TRBV30
CDR3: CAWSVRGYGYTF
DNA: TGTGCCTGGAGTGTCCGGGGCTATGGCTACACCTTC

J: TRBJ2-6
size: NA
D: NA
V: TRBV4-2
CDR3: CASSPEAGANVLTF
DNA: TGTGCCAGCAGCCCGGAGGCTGGGGCCAACGTCCTGACTTTC

J: TRBJ2-1
size: NA
D: TRBD2
V: TRBV7-2
CDR3: CASSLGLAGGEQFF
DNA: TGTGCCAGCAGCTTAGGACTAGCGGGAGGAGAGCAGTTCTTC

J: TRBJ2-2
size: NA
D: NA
V: TRBV4-3
CDR3: CASSQDSPRGVNTGELFF
DNA: TGCGCCAGCAGCCAAGATAGCCCCAGGGGCGTAAACACCGGGGAGCTGTTTTTT

J: TRBJ1-1
size: NA
D: NA
V: TRBV15
CDR3: CATSRVQGRDTEAFF
DNA: TGTGCCACCAGCAGGGTTCAGGGACGGGACACTGAAGCTTTCTTT

J: TRBJ2-7
size: few
D: TRBD2
V: TRBV7-9
CDR3: CASSLVSGRTYEQYF
DNA: TGTGCCAGCAGCTTAGTTAGCGGGAGAACCTACGAGCAGTACTTC

J: TRBJ1-2
size: NA
D: NA
V: TRBV20-1
CDR3: CSANKNYGYTF
DNA: TGCAGTGCTAATAAAAACTATGGCTACACCTTC

J: TRBJ2-3
size: NA
D: NA
V: TRBV7-2
CDR3: CASSSGRINTQYF
DNA: TGTGCCAGCAGCTCCGGACGGATCAATACGCAGTATTTT

J: TRBJ1-1
size: few
D: NA
V: TRBV18
CDR3: CASSPFGGQGPGNTEAFF
DNA: TGTGCCAGCTCACCATTCGGTGGGCAGGGGCCGGGTAACACTGAAGCTTTCTTT

J: TRBJ2-5
size: NA
D: NA
V: TRBV7-8
CDR3: CASSLDGASQETQYF
DNA: TGTGCCAGCAGCTTAGACGGGGCTTCACAAGAGACCCAGTACTTC

J: TRBJ2-7
size: NA
D: NA
V: TRBV7-9
CDR3: CASSLDAHSYEQYF
DNA: TGTGCCAGCAGCTTAGACGCGCACTCCTACGAGCAGTACTTC

J: TRBJ1-1
size: NA
D: NA
V: TRBV7-8
CDR3: CASSLGITPPNTEAFF
DNA: TGTGCCAGCAGTCTCGGGATCACCCCGCCGAACACTGAAGCTTTCTTT

J: TRBJ2-2
size: NA
D: TRBD1
V: TRBV28
CDR3: CASSFPSTGFRTGELFF
DNA: TGTGCCAGCAGTTTCCCTTCGACAGGGTTCCGAACCGGGGAGCTGTTTTTT

J: TRBJ1-1
size: NA
D: NA
V: TRBV25-1
CDR3: CASSPQGRGTEAFF
DNA: TGTGCCAGCAGTCCCCAGGGTCGGGGTACTGAAGCTTTCTTT

J: TRBJ1-1
size: NA
D: TRBD1
V: TRBV9
CDR3: CASSLRDSYTEAFF
DNA: TGTGCCAGCAGCCTCCGGGACAGTTACACTGAAGCTTTCTTT

J: TRBJ2-5
size: NA
D: TRBD1
V: TRBV9
CDR3: CASSQGGQGTETQYF
DNA: TGTGCCAGCAGCCAGGGGGGACAGGGGACGGAGACCCAGTACTTC

J: TRBJ2-5
size: NA
D: TRBD2
V: TRBV27
CDR3: CASSIQGLANIETQYF
DNA: TGTGCCAGCAGTATTCAGGGACTAGCGAATATCGAGACCCAGTACTTC

J: TRBJ2-2
size: once
D: NA
V: TRBV7-3
CDR3: CASSTGLSRNTGELFF
DNA: TGTGCCAGCAGCACCGGACTGAGTAGGAACACCGGGGAGCTGTTTTTT

J: TRBJ1-1
size: NA
D: NA
V: TRBV6-1
CDR3: CASSETGLAEAFF
DNA: TGTGCCAGCAGTGAAACAGGGTTAGCTGAAGCTTTCTTT

J: TRBJ2-1
size: NA
D: NA
V: TRBV6-5
CDR3: CASSYSDYNEQFF
DNA: TGTGCCAGCAGTTACTCTGACTACAATGAGCAGTTCTTC

J: TRBJ2-5
size: NA
D: NA
V: TRBV11-1
CDR3: CASSLSWQETQYF
DNA: TGTGCCAGCAGCTTATCTTGGCAAGAGACCCAGTACTTC

J: TRBJ2-7
size: once
D: NA
V: TRBV5-5
CDR3: CASSLGTYEQYF
DNA: TGTGCCAGCAGCTTGGGGACCTACGAGCAGTACTTC

J: TRBJ1-2
size: NA
D: NA
V: TRBV7-9
CDR3: CASSRGQLDYGYTF
DNA: TGTGCCAGCAGCCGAGGACAGCTTGACTATGGCTACACCTTC

J: TRBJ2-1
size: NA
D: NA
V: TRBV4-3
CDR3: CASSHDVVREQFF
DNA: TGCGCCAGCAGCCATGACGTAGTCCGTGAGCAGTTCTTC

J: TRBJ2-5
size: NA
D: NA
V: TRBV27
CDR3: CASSSPDRETQYF
DNA: TGTGCCAGCAGTTCCCCGGACCGAGAGACCCAGTACTTC

J: TRBJ2-5
size: NA
D: TRBD1
V: TRBV5-6
CDR3: CASSLPGQGAETQYF
DNA: TGTGCCAGCAGCTTACCGGGACAGGGGGCAGAGACCCAGTACTTC

J: TRBJ1-5
size: NA
D: NA
V: TRBV11-2
CDR3: CASSWDMKPVVSNQPQHF
DNA: TGTGCCAGCAGCTGGGACATGAAGCCGGTCGTGAGCAATCAGCCCCAGCATTTT

J: TRBJ2-2
size: NA
D: NA
V: TRBV9
CDR3: CASSVVSGGELFF
DNA: TGTGCCAGCAGCGTAGTTAGTGGCGGGGAGCTGTTTTTT

J: TRBJ1-1
size: NA
D: NA
V: TRBV7-9
CDR3: CASSVAGTEAFF
DNA: TGTGCCAGCAGCGTAGCTGGGACTGAAGCTTTCTTT

J: TRBJ2-7
size: NA
D: TRBD1
V: TRBV7-9
CDR3: CASSLGGQTYEQYF
DNA: TGTGCCAGCAGCTTAGGGGGACAGACCTACGAGCAGTACTTC

J: TRBJ1-1
size: NA
D: NA
V: TRBV5-6
CDR3: CASSLTGGFTEAFF
DNA: TGTGCCAGCAGCTTGACGGGGGGCTTCACTGAAGCTTTCTTT

J: TRBJ2-2
size: NA
D: TRBD2
V: TRBV9
CDR3: CASSSGTRSRELFF
DNA: TGTGCCAGCAGCTCAGGGACTAGATCCAGGGAGCTGTTTTTT

J: TRBJ2-2
size: NA
D: NA
V: TRBV2
CDR3: CASRDGDTGELFF
DNA: TGTGCCAGCAGGGACGGGGACACCGGGGAGCTGTTTTTT

J: TRBJ2-2
size: few
D: NA
V: TRBV9
CDR3: CASSVEESTGELFF
DNA: TGTGCCAGCAGCGTAGAGGAGTCCACCGGGGAGCTGTTTTTT

J: TRBJ2-5
size: NA
D: TRBD1
V: TRBV30
CDR3: CACPGQGKTQYF
DNA: TGTGCCTGCCCAGGACAGGGGAAGACCCAGTACTTC

J: TRBJ2-7
size: few
D: NA
V: TRBV19
CDR3: CASSMTWTSSYEQYF
DNA: TGTGCCAGTAGTATGACTTGGACCTCCTCCTACGAGCAGTACTTC

J: TRBJ2-7
size: NA
D: TRBD1
V: TRBV7-8
CDR3: CASSLRTGYEQYF
DNA: TGTGCCAGCAGCTTAAGGACAGGCTACGAGCAGTACTTC

J: TRBJ1-2
size: NA
D: TRBD1
V: TRBV20-1
CDR3: CSASAGGGYTF
DNA: TGCAGTGCTAGCGCAGGGGGAGGCTACACCTTC

J: TRBJ1-4
size: NA
D: NA
V: TRBV6-6
CDR3: CASSSLTWDGGEKLFF
DNA: TGTGCCAGCAGTTCGTTGACATGGGACGGGGGTGAAAAACTGTTTTTT

J: TRBJ2-2
size: few
D: NA
V: TRBV6-5
CDR3: CASSSREGEYTGELFF
DNA: TGTGCCAGCAGTTCCCGTGAGGGAGAGTACACCGGGGAGCTGTTTTTT

J: TRBJ2-5
size: NA
D: TRBD2
V: TRBV29-1
CDR3: CSVDLAGETQYF
DNA: TGCAGCGTTGATCTAGCGGGAGAGACCCAGTACTTC